A selection of T cell receptor beta chains follows, all from one sample in a study of Ad26.COV2.S vaccination and SARS-CoV-2 variants. TCRdb keeps only in-frame clones here, not all; method: immunoSEQ multiplex PCR. The repertoire holds roughly 400,000 clones, with 90% as singletons. This specimen consisted of peripheral blood, obtained in a trial of Ad26.COV2.S vaccine versus placebo. The source is a person aged 18-60 years who received the Ad26.COV2.S COVID-19 vaccine or a placebo. Each CDR3 is given with its conserved first and last residue. Fields, in order: J gene, D gene, V gene, clone size, CDR3 protein, CDR3 DNA. The D gene is left open where the match is weak. Clone size is given for some rows only: seen once, a few or many times, or a class if the clone is expanded.

>TRBJ2-7|-|TRBV7-2|-
CASSKGDYEQYF
TGTGCCAGCAGCAAAGGGGACTACGAGCAGTACTTC
>TRBJ2-3|TRBD2|TRBV6-1|-
CASSERVAGGLGDTQYF
TGTGCCAGCAGTGAAAGAGTAGCGGGAGGGCTGGGAGATACGCAGTATTTT
>TRBJ2-3|TRBD1|TRBV24-1|-
CATSDPGQGTDTQYF
TGTGCCACCAGTGATCCGGGACAGGGCACAGATACGCAGTATTTT
>TRBJ1-1|-|TRBV28|-
CASSTVADTEAFF
TGTGCCAGCAGTACAGTAGCGGACACTGAAGCTTTCTTT
>TRBJ2-7|-|TRBV11-2|-
CASSPFYDGTENSYEQYF
TGTGCCAGCAGTCCTTTCTACGATGGGACGGAAAACTCCTACGAGCAGTACTTC
>TRBJ1-4|TRBD1|TRBV6-5|-
CASSWTGGGDEKLFF
TGTGCCAGCAGTTGGACAGGGGGCGGCGATGAAAAACTGTTTTTT
>TRBJ2-1|-|TRBV2|-
CASYSGREQFF
TGTGCCAGCTATAGCGGCCGCGAGCAGTTCTTC
>TRBJ1-5|-|TRBV7-2|once
CASSPERVNQPQHF
TGTGCCAGCAGCCCCGAAAGGGTAAATCAGCCCCAGCATTTT
>TRBJ2-1|-|TRBV9|-
CASSPPTAYNEQFF
TGTGCCAGCAGCCCGCCGACAGCCTACAATGAGCAGTTCTTC
>TRBJ2-1|-|TRBV27|-
CASSFLVGDYNEQFF
TGTGCCAGCAGTTTTCTGGTAGGGGACTACAATGAGCAGTTCTTC
>TRBJ2-2|-|TRBV2|-
CASSVRSDGELFF
TGTGCCAGTTCCGTAAGGTCTGACGGGGAGCTGTTTTTT
>TRBJ2-7|TRBD1|TRBV3-1/TRBV3-2|-
CASSLGQVYEQYF
TGTGCCAGCAGCCTTGGACAGGTCTACGAGCAGTACTTC
>TRBJ2-1|-|TRBV14|-
CASSQVDTDNEQFF
TGTGCCAGCAGCCAAGTGGACACAGACAATGAGCAGTTCTTC
>TRBJ2-5|-|TRBV29-1|-
CSVREETQYF
TGCAGCGTGAGAGAAGAGACCCAGTACTTC
>TRBJ2-3|-|TRBV27|-
CASSFASPGQPGTDTQYF
TGTGCCAGCAGTTTCGCCTCCCCCGGACAGCCGGGCACAGATACGCAGTATTTT
>TRBJ2-2|-|TRBV6-2/TRBV6-3|-
CASSAYRASGELFF
TGTGCCAGCAGTGCTTACAGGGCTTCCGGGGAGCTGTTTTTT
>TRBJ2-6|-|TRBV18|-
CASSPRTSGANVLTF
TGTGCCAGCTCACCCAGGACTTCTGGGGCCAACGTCCTGACTTTC
>TRBJ1-1|TRBD1|TRBV6-1|-
CASSVGTGTLNTEAFF
TGTGCCAGCAGTGTTGGGACAGGGACTTTGAACACTGAAGCTTTCTTT
>TRBJ2-5|-|TRBV9|-
CASSVAIGQQETQYF
TGTGCCAGCAGCGTAGCTATAGGGCAGCAAGAGACCCAGTACTTC
>TRBJ1-1|TRBD1|TRBV4-2|-
CASSQVKTGQYTEAFF
TGTGCCAGCAGCCAAGTAAAGACAGGGCAATACACTGAAGCTTTCTTT
>TRBJ1-4|-|TRBV3-1/TRBV3-2|-
CASSQEGDREKLFF
TGTGCCAGCAGCCAAGAGGGGGATAGGGAAAAACTGTTTTTT
>TRBJ1-1|TRBD1|TRBV7-9|-
CASSPGQDTEAFF
TGTGCCAGCAGCCCCGGACAGGACACTGAAGCTTTCTTT
>TRBJ1-3|TRBD1|TRBV7-2|-
CASSSSGTAISGNTIYF
TGTGCCAGCAGCTCCTCCGGGACAGCTATCTCTGGAAACACCATATATTTT
>TRBJ2-5|TRBD1|TRBV28|-
CASSWGQKGEETQYF
TGTGCCAGCAGTTGGGGACAGAAGGGGGAAGAGACCCAGTACTTC
>TRBJ2-3|TRBD2|TRBV7-9|-
CASSEMIKRGTDTQYF
TGTGCCAGCAGCGAAATGATTAAGCGGGGTACAGATACGCAGTATTTT
>TRBJ2-3|TRBD2|TRBV9|many
CASTSSGSWADTQYF
TGTGCCAGCACCTCTAGCGGGAGTTGGGCAGATACGCAGTATTTT
>TRBJ1-2|-|TRBV29-1|-
CSVDLGQRGYTF
TGCAGCGTTGATTTGGGGCAGAGAGGCTACACCTTC
>TRBJ2-1|TRBD1|TRBV9|-
CASSVRDRAYNEQFF
TGTGCCAGCAGCGTCCGGGACAGGGCGTACAATGAGCAGTTCTTC
>TRBJ2-3|-|TRBV2|-
CASSYSTDTQYF
TGTGCCAGCAGTTATAGCACAGATACGCAGTATTTT
>TRBJ2-7|-|TRBV2|-
CASSYTRDSYEQYF
TGTGCCAGCAGTTACACCAGGGATAGCTACGAGCAGTACTTC
>TRBJ2-1|TRBD2|TRBV7-2|-
CASSSSSGSGYNEQFF
TGTGCCAGCAGCTCCTCTAGCGGGAGTGGCTACAATGAGCAGTTCTTC
>TRBJ2-5|-|TRBV15|-
CATSRLTRDSRGLETQYF
TGTGCCACCAGCAGACTAACCCGGGACTCTCGAGGGCTAGAGACCCAGTACTTC
>TRBJ1-1|-|TRBV19|-
CASSKKGFGTGTEAFF
TGTGCCAGTAGTAAGAAAGGGTTTGGGACGGGCACTGAAGCTTTCTTT
>TRBJ2-1|-|TRBV7-9|-
CASSLQQGGQFF
TGTGCCAGCAGCTTACAACAGGGCGGGCAGTTCTTC
>TRBJ1-4|TRBD1|TRBV9|-
CASSDGGTGGEKLFF
TGTGCCAGCAGCGATGGGGGGACAGGGGGTGAAAAACTGTTTTTT
>TRBJ2-1|-|TRBV3-1/TRBV3-2|-
CASSQGEVVRREQFF
TGTGCCAGCAGCCAAGGAGAGGTGGTAAGGAGGGAGCAGTTCTTC
>TRBJ2-7|-|TRBV10-3|once
CAISDGRAGQVNEQYF
TGTGCCATCAGTGACGGCCGAGCGGGACAGGTGAACGAGCAGTACTTC
>TRBJ1-4|-|TRBV29-1|-
CSVELGLNEKLFF
TGCAGCGTTGAGTTGGGACTTAATGAAAAACTGTTTTTT
>TRBJ2-3|-|TRBV5-1|-
CASSWTDSTDTQYF
TGCGCCAGCAGCTGGACAGATAGCACAGATACGCAGTATTTT